The 24 T cell receptor beta chains presented below share a single source sample, sequenced in a study of OX40 agonist ivuxolimab in advanced cancers. This table comes from immunoSEQ multiplex PCR, and its TCRdb copy is limited to in-frame clones, with some not included. The profile covers several thousand clones, with 90% appearing a single time and approximately 4.8% taken by the ten largest. The sequenced sample was CD4+ or CD8+ T cells sorted from blood, obtained in a trial of the OX40 agonist ivuxolimab. The receptors were gathered from an adult with an advanced solid tumor such as melanoma, head and neck, liver or kidney cancer.

The CDR3, as DNA: TGTGCCTGGGGGGACTCCCGGAGTGGCTACACCTTC. Translation: CAWGDSRSGYTF. V usage is TRBV30 and J usage is TRBJ1-2, with a possible D match to TRBD1 (5 bases). Germline-derived CDR1 and CDR2 are GTSNPN and SVGIG (reference sequence). V lost 5 bases and J lost 7, with 14 bases in between. The CDR3 sequence is 12 residues long.

This clone was detected only a few times. The chain recombines TRBV30 with TRBJ1-1, with D perhaps matching TRBD1 (5 bases). Trimming took 2 bases from V and 0 from J, leaving 10 bases between them. The CDR3 has 14 residues. CDR1 and CDR2 from the germline V gene are GTSNPN and SVGIG (reference sequence). The CDR3 region has the DNA TGTGCCTGGAGTATCACAGGATTGAACACTGAAGCTTTCTTT. Translation: CAWSITGLNTEAFF.

This rearrangement joins TRBV7-9 to TRBJ2-3; D not resolved. Per germline, CDR1 SEHNR and CDR2 FQNEAQ (reference sequence). The CDR3 has 14 amino acids. Trimming shortened V by 11 bases and J by 3 bases, and 18 bases separated the two germline ends. The DNA of the CDR3 is TGTGCCGATACCCCCCGCACCGTAACAGATACGCAGTATTTT. This gives the protein CADTPRTVTDTQYF.

The chain combines TRBV5-4 with TRBJ2-5; tentatively, D is TRBD1 (6 bases). Germline CDR1 SGHNT, CDR2 YYREEE (reference sequence). The CDR3 totals 14 residues. V dropped 7 bases and J dropped 1 base, with 14 bases sitting between them. In DNA form, the CDR3 reads TGTGCCAGCGGACGAAGGACAGTCCAAGAGACCCAGTACTTC. Its protein product is CASGRRTVQETQYF. The entire variable domain, with the rest obtained from reference TRBV5-4 and TRBJ2-5, is as follows: ETGVTQSPTHLIKTRGQQVTLRCSSQSGHNTVSWYQQALGQGPQFIFQYYREEENGRGNFPPRFSGLQFPNYSSELNVNALELDDSALYLCASGRRTVQETQYFGPGTRLLVL.

The chain has TRBV9 and TRBJ2-1; D perhaps matches TRBD1 (5 bases). V was pared by 0 bases and J by 8 bases, with 9 bases between. The V gene's germline CDR1 is SGDLS and CDR2 YYNGEE. The CDR3 covers 13 residues. CDR3 nucleotide sequence: TGTGCCAGCAGCGTAGCCCAGGGCTATGAGCAGTTCTTC. Amino acids: CASSVAQGYEQFF.

The chain recombines TRBV21-1 with TRBJ2-7; the table names TRBD2, a call not compared with the DNA. TRBV21-1 is a documented pseudogene. This CDR3 comprises 19 residues. CDR3 nucleotide sequence: TGTGCCAGCAGCAAAGGGACTAGCCGGGAGTGTCTTAAGCCCTACGAGCAGTACGTC. Its protein product is CASSKGTSRECLKPYEQYV.

The rearrangement joins TRBV7-9 to TRBJ1-1; D remains ambiguous. The CDR3 sequence is 13 residues long. Looked up from germline, CDR1 is SEHNR and CDR2 is FQNEAQ (reference sequence). Between the trimmed V and J ends, which lost 4 bases and 3 bases, there was a span of 9 bases. Here the CDR3 reads CASSSQMDTEAFF. Written as DNA, the CDR3 is TGTGCCAGCAGCTCACAGATGGACACTGAAGCTTTCTTT. Complete variable domain (other parts from reference TRBV7-9 and TRBJ1-1): DTGVSQNPRHKITKRGQNVTFRCDPISEHNRLYWYRQTLGQGPEFLTYFQNEAQLEKSRLLSDRFSAERPKGSFSTLEIQRTEQGDSAMYLCASSSQMDTEAFFGQGTRLTVV.

This sequence joins TRBV15 and TRBJ2-1; no clear D. Trimming pared 0 bases from V and 0 bases from J, leaving 9 bases between. Germline CDR1 reads LNHNV; CDR2 reads YYDKDF (reference sequence). The CDR3 is 16 amino acids. For the CDR3, the DNA is TGTGCCACCAGCAGAGACCCGGATAGCTCCTACAATGAGCAGTTCTTC. Translation gives CATSRDPDSSYNEQFF.

The genes are TRBV4-3 and TRBJ2-7; 9 bases agree with TRBD1. Per the germline V gene, CDR1 is LGHNA and CDR2 is YSLEER. The CDR3 extends over 15 amino acids. V trimming: 4 bases; J trimming: 5 bases; junction bases outside the gene matches: 9. CDR3 loop: CASSPSLWTGDEQYF. In DNA form, the CDR3 reads TGCGCCAGCAGCCCTAGCCTCTGGACAGGGGACGAGCAGTACTTC.

The genes are TRBV7-3 and TRBJ1-1; no reliable D call. The V end was cut by 5 bases, the J end by 0 bases, with 10 bases between. The CDR3 sequence is 14 residues long. The germline V gene has CDR1 SGHTA and CDR2 FQGTGA. CDR3 DNA: TGTGCCAGCAGCCCCGGTCCGATGAACACTGAAGCTTTCTTT. Residues: CASSPGPMNTEAFF.

The chain couples TRBV5-1 to TRBJ1-2; no reliable D call. This CDR3 region has 13 residues. Germline CDR1 is SGHRS and CDR2 is YFSETQ. The V and J ends lost 1 base and 7 bases respectively, with 11 bases between them. CDR3 region: CASSLRTEGGYTF. In nucleotides, the CDR3 is TGCGCCAGCAGCTTGCGGACGGAGGGTGGCTACACCTTC.

The chain has TRBV6-6 and TRBJ1-2; 7 positions match TRBD1. J was trimmed by 2 bases and V by 10 bases; bases with no gene match: 4. Germline assignment: CDR1 MNHNY and CDR2 SVGAGI (reference sequence). The CDR3 has 12 amino acids. The CDR3 is CAIRTGNYGYTF. CDR3 coding DNA: TGTGCCATCCGGACAGGCAACTATGGCTACACCTTC.

The chain joins TRBV18 to TRBJ2-7; perhaps D is TRBD1 or TRBD2 (5 bases each). V gave up 2 bases and J gave up 2 bases, with 10 bases separating them. Per the germline V gene, CDR1 is KGHSH and CDR2 is LQKENI. This CDR3 spans 14 amino acids. The CDR3 DNA follows: TGTGCCAGCTCACCAAGCCGGGACCCCTACGAGCAGTACTTC. Its translation is CASSPSRDPYEQYF.

The chain joins TRBV19 to TRBJ2-2; D may be TRBD2 (6 bases). There are 14 residues in the CDR3. The germline V and J ends were trimmed by 8 bases and 5 bases, with 15 bases remaining between them. The germline V gene encodes CDR1 LNHDA and CDR2 SQIVND (reference sequence). The CDR3 nucleotides are TGTGCCAGTGATACTAGTCGGGGGACCGGGGAGCTGTTTTTT. Translated: CASDTSRGTGELFF.

This clone occurred once. In DNA form, the CDR3 reads TGTGCCAGCAGGCCACTCCCAAGCACAGATACGCAGTATTTT. Encoded protein: CASRPLPSTDTQYF. The chain has TRBV5-4 and TRBJ2-3; D is undetermined. Germline values: CDR1 SGHNT, CDR2 YYREEE (reference sequence). V was cut by 5 bases and J by 0 bases, with 10 bases left in between. The CDR3 has 14 residues.

This chain uses TRBV11-2 with TRBJ1-2; 7 positions match TRBD1. After removal of 5 bases from V and 4 bases from J, the junction contained 7 bases not matched to a gene. The CDR3 spans 14 residues. Looked up from germline, CDR1 is SGHAT and CDR2 is FQNNGV. The CDR3 spells CASSVPGQSYGYTF. The CDR3 DNA sequence: TGTGCCAGCAGCGTACCGGGACAGAGCTATGGCTACACCTTC. The variable domain in full, with the rest retrieved from reference TRBV11-2 and TRBJ1-2, is EAGVAQSPRYKIIEKRQSVAFWCNPISGHATLYWYQQILGQGPKLLIQFQNNGVVDDSQLPKDRFSAERLKGVDSTLKIQPAKLEDSAVYLCASSVPGQSYGYTFGSGTRLTVV.

In its sample, this clone was seen once. This chain uses TRBV6-6 with TRBJ1-3, with 7 bases matching TRBD1. In germline, CDR1 is MNHNY, CDR2 SVGAGI (reference sequence). The CDR3 extends over 14 amino acids. With V trimmed by 2 bases and J by 4 bases, 2 bases remained unmatched. CDR3 bases: TGTGCCAGCAGTTACAGGGGGCGAGGAAACACCATATATTTT. Translating gives CASSYRGRGNTIYF.

The rearrangement uses TRBV10-3 and TRBJ2-1; 13 bases are a match to TRBD2. Germline CDR1 is ENHRY and CDR2 is SYGVKD. With V trimmed by 0 bases and J by 4 bases, 3 bases remained unmatched. This CDR3 contains 17 residues. This CDR3 reads CAISESTSGRLYNEQFF. CDR3 sequence (DNA): TGTGCCATCAGTGAGTCGACTAGCGGGAGGTTATACAATGAGCAGTTCTTC.

The rearrangement uses TRBV10-2 and TRBJ2-7; TRBD2 matches 10 bases. The germline CDR1 and CDR2 sequences are WSHSY and SAAADI. V dropped 4 bases and J dropped 5; count of bases not matched to a gene: 5. The CDR3 is 14 residues long. The CDR3 DNA reads TGCGCCAGCAGTGTAGCGGGAGGTATAAACGAGCAGTACTTC. This encodes CASSVAGGINEQYF.

This sequence joins TRBV4-2 and TRBJ1-2, with TRBD1 matching over 7 bases. Germline CDR1 and CDR2: LGHNA and YNFKEQ. The CDR3 totals 13 residues. The trim removed 2 bases at V and 6 bases at J, leaving 3 bases unmatched. As DNA, the CDR3 is TGTGCCAGCAGCCAAAGACAGGGAGATGGCTACACCTTC. It translates to CASSQRQGDGYTF.

The chain joins TRBV7-9 to TRBJ1-2; TRBD1 matches 7 bases. Germline assignment: CDR1 SEHNR and CDR2 FQNEAQ (reference sequence). V was clipped by 10 bases and J by 0 bases; unmatched bases: 8. CDR3 length: 14 amino acids. CDR3: CAISTGPSNYGYTF. The DNA for the CDR3 is TGTGCCATCTCGACAGGGCCCTCTAACTATGGCTACACCTTC.

The rearrangement joins TRBV6-6 to TRBJ1-1; D is uncertain. The V gene lost 6 bases and the J gene lost 2 bases, with 10 bases spanning the gap. Germline CDR1 MNHNY, CDR2 SVGAGI (reference sequence). This CDR3 has 13 residues. The CDR3 loop reads CASRSRTNTEAFF. CDR3 sequence (DNA): TGTGCCAGCAGGTCAAGAACAAACACTGAAGCTTTCTTT.

The chain couples TRBV5-1 to TRBJ2-7, with D perhaps assigned TRBD1 or TRBD2 (5 bases each). This CDR3 has 15 amino acids. CDR1 and CDR2 (germline): SGHRS, YFSETQ. Trimming cost V 3 bases and J 11 bases, with 24 bases left between them. CDR3 amino acids: CASSSDGRTPGTEYF. The CDR3 bases are TGCGCCAGCAGCTCGGATGGCAGGACCCCCGGGACCGAGTACTTC.

This clone has more than one count but fewer than ten. J is TRBJ1-2 and V is TRBV4-1, with TRBD1 matching 10 bases. Losses at the gene ends were 4 bases for V and 4 bases for J; bases not matched to a gene: 3. From germline, CDR1 is MGHRA and CDR2 YSYEKL. The length of the CDR3 is 14 residues. CDR3 residues: CASSRGQGTYGYTF. The DNA of the CDR3 is TGCGCCAGCAGCCGGGGACAGGGGACCTATGGCTACACCTTC.